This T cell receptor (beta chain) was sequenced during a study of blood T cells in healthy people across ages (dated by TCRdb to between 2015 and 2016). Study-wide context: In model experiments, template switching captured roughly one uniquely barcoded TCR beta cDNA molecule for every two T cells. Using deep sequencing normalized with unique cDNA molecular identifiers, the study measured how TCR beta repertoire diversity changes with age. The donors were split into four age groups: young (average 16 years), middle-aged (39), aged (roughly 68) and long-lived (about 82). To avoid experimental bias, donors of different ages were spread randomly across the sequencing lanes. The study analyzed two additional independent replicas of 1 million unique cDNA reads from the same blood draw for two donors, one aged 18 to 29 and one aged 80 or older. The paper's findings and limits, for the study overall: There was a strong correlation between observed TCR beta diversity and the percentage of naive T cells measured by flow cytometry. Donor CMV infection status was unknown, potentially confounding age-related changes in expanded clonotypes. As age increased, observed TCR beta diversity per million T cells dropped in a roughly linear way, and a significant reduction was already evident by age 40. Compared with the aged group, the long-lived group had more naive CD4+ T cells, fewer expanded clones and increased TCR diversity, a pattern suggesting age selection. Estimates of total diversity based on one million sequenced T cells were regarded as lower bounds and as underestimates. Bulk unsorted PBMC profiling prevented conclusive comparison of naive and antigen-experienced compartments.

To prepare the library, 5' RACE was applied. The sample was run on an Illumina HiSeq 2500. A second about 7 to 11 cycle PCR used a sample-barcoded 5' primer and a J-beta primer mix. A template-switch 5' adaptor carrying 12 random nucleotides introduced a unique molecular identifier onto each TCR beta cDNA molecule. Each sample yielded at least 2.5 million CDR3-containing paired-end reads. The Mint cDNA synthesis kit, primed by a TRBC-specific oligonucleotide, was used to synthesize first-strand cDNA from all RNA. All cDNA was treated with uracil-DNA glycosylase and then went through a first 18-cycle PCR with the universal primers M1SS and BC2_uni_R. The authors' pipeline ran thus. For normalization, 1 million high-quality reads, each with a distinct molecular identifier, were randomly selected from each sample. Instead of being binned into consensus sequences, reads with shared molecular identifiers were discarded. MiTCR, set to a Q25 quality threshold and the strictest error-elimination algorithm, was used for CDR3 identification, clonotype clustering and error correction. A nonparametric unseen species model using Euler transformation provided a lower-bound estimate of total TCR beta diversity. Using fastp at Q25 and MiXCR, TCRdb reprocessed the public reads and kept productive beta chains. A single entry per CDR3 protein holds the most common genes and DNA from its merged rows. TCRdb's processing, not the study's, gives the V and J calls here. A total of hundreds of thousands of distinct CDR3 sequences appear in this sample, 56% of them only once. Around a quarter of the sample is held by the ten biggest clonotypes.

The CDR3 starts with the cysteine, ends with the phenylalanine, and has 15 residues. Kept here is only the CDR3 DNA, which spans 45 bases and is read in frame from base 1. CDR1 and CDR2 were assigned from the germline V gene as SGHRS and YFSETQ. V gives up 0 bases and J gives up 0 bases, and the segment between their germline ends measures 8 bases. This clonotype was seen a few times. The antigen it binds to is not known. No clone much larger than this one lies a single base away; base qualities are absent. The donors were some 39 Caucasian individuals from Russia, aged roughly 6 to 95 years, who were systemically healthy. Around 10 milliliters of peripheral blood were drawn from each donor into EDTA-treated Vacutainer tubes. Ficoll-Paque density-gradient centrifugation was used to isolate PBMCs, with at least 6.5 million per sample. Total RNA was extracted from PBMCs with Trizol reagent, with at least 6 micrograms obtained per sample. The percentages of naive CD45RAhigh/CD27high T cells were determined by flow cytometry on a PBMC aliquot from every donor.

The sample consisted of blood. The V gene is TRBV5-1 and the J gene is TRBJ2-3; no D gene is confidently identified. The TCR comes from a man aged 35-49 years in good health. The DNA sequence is TGCGCCAGCAGCTTGGTTGGCTTTAGCACAGATACGCAGTATTTT. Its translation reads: CASSLVGFSTDTQYF.